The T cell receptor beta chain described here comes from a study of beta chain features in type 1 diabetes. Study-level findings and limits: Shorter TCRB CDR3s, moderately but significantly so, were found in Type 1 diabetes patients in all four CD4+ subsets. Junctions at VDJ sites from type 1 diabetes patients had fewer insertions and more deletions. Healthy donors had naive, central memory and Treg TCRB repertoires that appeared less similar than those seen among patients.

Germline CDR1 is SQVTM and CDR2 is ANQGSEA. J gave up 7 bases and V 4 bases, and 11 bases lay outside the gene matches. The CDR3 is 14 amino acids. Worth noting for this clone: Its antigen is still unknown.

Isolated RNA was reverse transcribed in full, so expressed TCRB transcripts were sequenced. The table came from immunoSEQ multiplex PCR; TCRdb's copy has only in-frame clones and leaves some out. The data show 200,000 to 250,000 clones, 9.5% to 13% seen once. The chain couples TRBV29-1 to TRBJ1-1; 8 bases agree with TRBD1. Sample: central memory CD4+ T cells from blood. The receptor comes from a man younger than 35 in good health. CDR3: CSVVAGGFPLEAFF. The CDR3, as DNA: TGCAGCGTTGTAGCAGGGGGCTTTCCGCTTGAAGCTTTCTTT.